This T cell receptor beta chain emerged from a study of cytomegalovirus exposure and HLA in healthy donors. Overall study results and limits: Productive status was seen about 90% or about 30% of the time for most TCR beta V segments in an earlier analysis. In vitro checks showed that three CMV-associated chains really do target CMV antigens. Among the sequence variants, a highly shared cluster was likely an artifact of sequencing.

Primers for the PCR totalled 60 Vbeta and 13 Jbeta. TCRdb's table, derived via immunoSEQ multiplex PCR, lists solely in-frame clones and lacks some. Here the sample spans 90,000 to 150,000 clones, approximately 8.6% being singletons. Comment on this clone: Its antigen remains unknown.

Trimming stripped 5 bases from V and 5 bases from J, with 16 bases between. CDR1 is SEHNR and CDR2 is FQNEAQ in the germline V gene (reference sequence). This CDR3 spans 15 amino acids. The receptor comes from a woman in her 40s in good health and CMV-seropositive. The sample taken for sequencing was PBMCs. The chain uses TRBV7-9 and TRBJ2-1, with D possibly TRBD2 on 5 matching bases. The CDR3 DNA reads TGTGCCAGCAGCCCAAAATGGGGAGAAAACAATGAGCAGTTCTTC. Protein sequence: CASSPKWGENNEQFF.